The 26 T cell receptor beta chains presented below share a single source sample, sequenced in a study of blood T cell repertoires in COVID-19. Sequenced by immunoSEQ multiplex PCR; TCRdb stores in-frame clones only, minus some. Of 190,000 or so clones in the sample, about 88% were seen once. The source material was peripheral blood. Source of these receptors: a woman in her 30s with active or convalescent COVID-19.

The V and J genes are TRBV7-9 and TRBJ1-2; 7 nucleotides line up with TRBD1. Germline V gene sequence: CDR1 SEHNR, CDR2 FQNEAQ (reference sequence). Germline trimming cut 6 bases from V and 3 bases from J; bases unmatched to any gene: 4. CDR3 length equals 13 residues. The CDR3 nucleotides are TGTGCCAGCAGTTCCGGGACAGACTATGGCTACACCTTC. It is translated as CASSSGTDYGYTF.

The chain is built from TRBV5-6 and TRBJ2-5; TRBD1 agrees at 10 bases. V trimming: 2 bases; J trimming: 2 bases; junction bases outside the gene matches: 3. From germline, CDR1 is SGHDT and CDR2 YYEEEE. This CDR3 is 15 amino acids long. DNA of the CDR3: TGTGCCAGCAGCTTCCCGGGACAGGGGCAAGAGACCCAGTACTTC. It yields the protein CASSFPGQGQETQYF.

This chain links TRBV28 with TRBJ1-3; D is unclear. The V gene's germline CDR1 is MDHEN and CDR2 SYDVKM. The germline V and J ends were trimmed by 2 bases and 0 bases, with 8 bases remaining between them. The CDR3 has 15 amino acids. CDR3 nucleotide sequence: TGTGCCAGCAGTTTAGCCCGGAGCTCTGGAAACACCATATATTTT. Amino acids: CASSLARSSGNTIYF.

The genes are TRBV3-1 (or the pseudogene TRBV3-2) and TRBJ2-1; TRBD2 agrees at 11 bases. The CDR3 runs to 17 residues. J was trimmed by 15 bases and V by 0 bases; bases with no gene match: 16. The germline V gene has CDR1 LGHDT and CDR2 YNNKEL (reference sequence). CDR3 sequence reads: CASSQDVTIAGGEVRFF. CDR3 sequence (DNA): TGTGCCAGCAGCCAAGATGTTACGATAGCGGGGGGGGAGGTTCGGTTCTTC.

The chain couples TRBV6-4 to TRBJ2-2; 12 bases fit TRBD2. After removal of 2 bases from V and 5 bases from J, the junction contained 9 bases not matched to a gene. The CDR3 sequence is 18 residues long. Per the germline V gene, CDR1 is MRHNA and CDR2 is SNTAGT. The CDR3 spells CASSDRETSGRGTGELFF. As DNA, the CDR3 is TGTGCCAGCAGTGACAGGGAGACTAGCGGGAGAGGGACCGGGGAGCTGTTTTTT.

This sequence joins TRBV10-3 and TRBJ1-2; D unclear. Looked up from germline, CDR1 is ENHRY and CDR2 is SYGVKD. CDR3 length equals 15 residues. The V end lost 0 bases, the J end lost 3 bases, and 11 bases lay between the germline ends. The CDR3 DNA is TGTGCCATCAGTGAGTCGACGGCGGAGTACTATGGCTACACCTTC. Encoded protein: CAISESTAEYYGYTF.

DNA of the CDR3: TGCAGCGTTGAAGATCGGGGGACAGGGTCTGGAAACACCATATATTTT. Encoded protein: CSVEDRGTGSGNTIYF. This chain joins TRBV29-1 and TRBJ1-3; the match to TRBD1 covers 9 bases. From germline, CDR1 is SQVTM and CDR2 ANQGSEA. V shed 0 bases, J shed 1 base, and the junction held 4 bases outside the gene matches. This CDR3 has 16 residues.

The chain combines TRBV5-6 with TRBJ1-1; 7 bases agree with TRBD1. CDR1 SGHDT and CDR2 YYEEEE come from the germline V gene. The junction had 10 bases not matched to a gene; V was cut back by 2 bases and J by 0 bases. The CDR3 totals 17 residues. CDR3 protein: CASSFGDSRALNTEAFF. CDR3 DNA sequence: TGTGCCAGCAGCTTCGGGGACAGCCGTGCCTTGAACACTGAAGCTTTCTTT.

This chain links TRBV11-3 with TRBJ1-6; 8 positions match TRBD1. With 2 bases clipped from V and 9 bases from J, the junction kept 3 bases outside the gene matches. The CDR3 consists of 14 residues. Germline CDR1 SGHNT, CDR2 YENEEA. The CDR3 loop is CASSLRTGFSPLHF. DNA of the CDR3: TGTGCCAGCAGCTTACGGACAGGGTTTTCACCCCTCCACTTT.

This chain uses TRBV4-1 with TRBJ1-4; D is undetermined. Germline CDR1 is MGHRA and CDR2 is YSYEKL. The length of the CDR3 is 16 residues. Trimming pared 4 bases from V and 0 bases from J, leaving 12 bases between. The CDR3 spells CASSRTKGATNEKLFF. The DNA for the CDR3 is TGCGCCAGCAGCCGCACAAAAGGAGCAACTAATGAAAAACTGTTTTTT.

This clone was counted between two and nine times. V gene TRBV7-6 combines with J gene TRBJ1-1; no reliable D call. Trimming stripped 1 base from V and 1 base from J, with 16 bases between. CDR3 length: 17 residues. Germline loops: CDR1 SGHVS, CDR2 FNYEAQ. As DNA, the CDR3 is TGTGCCAGCAGCTTAGTGGCAGGATCGGATGGGAACACTGAAGCTTTCTTT. It is translated as CASSLVAGSDGNTEAFF.

This clone was seen just once. This chain connects TRBV10-2 to TRBJ2-3; tentatively, D is TRBD2 (5 bases). Trimming stripped 2 bases from V and 2 bases from J, with 14 bases between. Germline loops: CDR1 WSHSY, CDR2 SAAADI. This CDR3 is 16 amino acids long. CDR3 in amino acids: CASSEVERTDTDTQYF. The CDR3 nucleotides are TGCGCCAGCAGTGAGGTGGAGCGGACCGACACAGATACGCAGTATTTT.

This clone was recorded once. This chain uses TRBV4-1 with TRBJ1-2; a possible D gene is TRBD1 (6 bases). Germline V gives CDR1 MGHRA, CDR2 YSYEKL. V was pared by 4 bases and J by 4 bases, with 13 bases between. The CDR3 has 14 amino acids. The CDR3 region is CASSPGTWTYGYTF. In nucleotides, the CDR3 is TGCGCCAGCAGCCCAGGGACATGGACCTATGGCTACACCTTC.

This chain links TRBV6-5 with TRBJ2-7; 12 bases line up with TRBD1. The CDR3 consists of 14 residues. V was pared by 6 bases and J by 7 bases, with 7 bases of the junction left unmatched. Germline lookup yields CDR1 MNHEY and CDR2 SVGAGI. The CDR3 sequence is CASSRGQGAREQYF. CDR3 nucleotide sequence: TGTGCCAGCAGCCGGGGACAGGGGGCGCGTGAGCAGTACTTC.

The V and J genes are TRBV7-2 and TRBJ2-7; D ambiguous. This CDR3 spans 14 amino acids. The ends were cut back, 3 bases at V and 0 bases at J, with 9 bases in the middle. Germline loops: CDR1 SGHTA, CDR2 FQGNSA. The CDR3 sequence: CASSFSYSSYEQYF. The CDR3 nucleotides are TGTGCCAGCAGCTTTTCCTACAGCTCCTACGAGCAGTACTTC.

The chain carries TRBV7-9 and TRBJ1-4; D gene unclear. The CDR3 has 13 residues. V was trimmed by 5 bases and J by 8 bases, leaving 12 bases between them. In germline, CDR1 is SEHNR, CDR2 FQNEAQ (reference sequence). The CDR3 sequence is CASSPRLEEKLFF. CDR3 DNA sequence: TGTGCCAGCAGCCCCCGACTCGAGGAAAAACTGTTTTTT.

The chain employs TRBV5-1 and TRBJ2-1; 10 positions agree with TRBD2. The CDR3 is 16 residues long. V dropped 3 bases and J dropped 8; count of bases not matched to a gene: 11. Looked up from germline, CDR1 is SGHRS and CDR2 is YFSETQ. Here the CDR3 DNA reads TGCGCCAGCAGCTCTCGAGCGGGAGGGGATTTCGATGAGCAGTTCTTC. Translating it yields CASSSRAGGDFDEQFF.

This sequence joins TRBV1 and TRBJ1-1; TRBD1, the D gene given by the table, was not confirmed from the DNA. TRBV1 constitutes a pseudogene. This CDR3 has 13 residues. CDR3 sequence reads: CTSSQAAPTGSLF. In DNA form, the CDR3 reads TGCACCAGCAGCCAAGCAGCGCCCACAGGGTCCCTCTTT.

The genes are TRBV7-6 and TRBJ1-4; TRBD1 agrees at 7 bases. V lost 6 bases, J lost 7 bases, and 11 bases stayed unmatched. Germline CDR1 SGHVS, CDR2 FNYEAQ. The CDR3 sequence is 15 residues long. CDR3 in DNA: TGTGCCAGCAGTTCGACACAGGGGTATGCTGAAAAACTGTTTTTT. Its translation: CASSSTQGYAEKLFF.

V is TRBV6-5 and J is TRBJ1-1; D remains ambiguous. The V gene's germline CDR1 is MNHEY and CDR2 SVGAGI. Trimming took 8 bases from V and 1 from J, leaving 14 bases between them. The CDR3 is 14 amino acids. In DNA form, the CDR3 reads TGTGCCAGCGGTAACAGTTACAAGAACACTGAAGCTTTCTTT. This gives the protein CASGNSYKNTEAFF.

The rearrangement links TRBV29-1 to TRBJ1-2; TRBD1 agrees at 11 bases. Trimming at V came to 6 bases and at J to 4 bases, leaving 4 bases not matched to a gene. This CDR3 region has 13 residues. Germline V CDR1 and CDR2: SQVTM, ANQGSEA. The CDR3 DNA follows: TGCAGCGTAACCGGGACAGGGGGCTATGGCTACACCTTC. Translation gives CSVTGTGGYGYTF. Combining the CDR3 with reference TRBV29-1 and TRBJ1-2 gives the whole variable domain SAVISQKPSRDICQRGTSLTIQCQVDSQVTMMFWYRQQPGQSLTLIATANQGSEATYESGFVIDKFPISRPNLTFSTLTVSNMSPEDSSIYLCSVTGTGGYGYTFGSGTRLTVV.

V usage is TRBV28 and J usage is TRBJ2-1; D gene uncertain. Germline CDR1 reads MDHEN; CDR2 reads SYDVKM. This CDR3 has 12 amino acids. Trimming removed 8 bases at V and 5 bases at J, with 10 bases between. The CDR3 coding sequence is TGTGCCAGCCAGGTATCCAACAATGAGCAGTTCTTC. It specifies CASQVSNNEQFF.

The chain has TRBV28 and TRBJ2-7, with TRBD1 matching over 10 bases. The CDR3 length is 15 residues. V was clipped by 2 bases and J by 3 bases; unmatched bases: 4. Germline CDR1 reads MDHEN; CDR2 reads SYDVKM. The CDR3 nucleotides read TGTGCCAGCAGTTTAAGGACAGGGGGGTTCTACGAGCAGTACTTC. Its translation: CASSLRTGGFYEQYF.

CDR3 in DNA: TGTGCCAGCTCACCACCGAGTGGACAGGGGGGACCCCTCCACTTT. Protein: CASSPPSGQGGPLHF. The rearrangement uses TRBV18 and TRBJ1-6; the match to TRBD1 covers 10 bases. Germline V CDR1 and CDR2: KGHSH, LQKENI. Trimming cost V 0 bases and J 12 bases; bases outside gene matches: 5. This CDR3 has 15 residues. The whole variable domain, filled in from reference TRBV18 and TRBJ1-6, reads NAGVMQNPRHLVRRRGQEARLRCSPMKGHSHVYWYRQLPEEGLKFMVYLQKENIIDESGMPKERFSAEFPKEGPSILRIQQVVRGDSAAYFCASSPPSGQGGPLHFGNGTRLTVT.

The CDR3 reads CASSFTAGEYGYTF. The CDR3 DNA sequence: TGTGCCAGCAGCTTTACGGCAGGGGAGTATGGCTACACCTTC. The chain combines TRBV7-2 with TRBJ1-2; weak D call: TRBD1 (6 bases). Trimming removed 3 bases from V and 5 bases from J, with 13 bases in between. This CDR3 contains 14 residues. Per the germline V gene, CDR1 is SGHTA and CDR2 is FQGNSA.

The rearrangement joins TRBV3-1 (or the pseudogene TRBV3-2) to TRBJ2-1, with 13 bases fitting TRBD2. There are 19 residues in the CDR3. Germline V gives CDR1 LGHDT, CDR2 YNNKEL (reference sequence). With V trimmed by 0 bases and J by 5 bases, 10 bases remained unmatched. The CDR3 DNA follows: TGTGCCAGCAGCCAAGATCGACTAGCGGGGGGCCTGATGGACAATGAGCAGTTCTTC. As protein: CASSQDRLAGGLMDNEQFF.